Reported below is one TCR beta chain. Its antigen is currently unknown. One base away lies a much larger clone, so this may be a sequencing read error. Germline values: CDR1 KGHDR, CDR2 SFDVKD. With 7 bases clipped from V and 2 bases from J, the junction kept 5 bases outside the gene matches. This CDR3 region has 14 residues. These data come from a study of T-cell memory formation after mild COVID-19. TCRdb independently ran MiXCR on the 5' RACE reads; one entry per CDR3 protein. The sample yields about 470,000 distinct CDR3 sequences, around 27% seen once. Findings of the study overall: The CD4+ clones that contracted clustered mainly within CM and EM, and the CD8+ clones concentrated in EMRA. Detection of some responders pre-infection suggested pre-existing cross-reactive memory T cells participated.

V is TRBV24-1 and J is TRBJ2-7, with 9 bases matching TRBD1. The receptor comes from an adult woman who had mild COVID-19 (a few samples of this study predate the infection). Cell type and time point are not known. Sequences were obtained from PBMCs or a T cell subset sorted from them (not recorded which). CDR3 sequence reads: CATSPGTGTYEQYF. CDR3 bases: TGTGCCACCAGCCCCGGGACAGGGACCTACGAGCAGTACTTC.